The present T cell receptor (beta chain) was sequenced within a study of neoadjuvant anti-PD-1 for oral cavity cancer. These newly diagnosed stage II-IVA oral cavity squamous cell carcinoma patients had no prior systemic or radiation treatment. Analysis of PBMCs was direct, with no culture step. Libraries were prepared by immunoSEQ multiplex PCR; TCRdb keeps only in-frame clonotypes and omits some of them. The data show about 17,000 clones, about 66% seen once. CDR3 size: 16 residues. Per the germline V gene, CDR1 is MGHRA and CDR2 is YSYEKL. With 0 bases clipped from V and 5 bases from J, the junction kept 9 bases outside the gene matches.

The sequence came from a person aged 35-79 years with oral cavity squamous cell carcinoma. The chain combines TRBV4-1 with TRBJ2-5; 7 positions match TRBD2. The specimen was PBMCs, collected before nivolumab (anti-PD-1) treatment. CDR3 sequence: CASSQDQAGVRETQYF. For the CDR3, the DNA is TGCGCCAGCAGCCAAGATCAGGCGGGAGTTCGGGAGACCCAGTACTTC.